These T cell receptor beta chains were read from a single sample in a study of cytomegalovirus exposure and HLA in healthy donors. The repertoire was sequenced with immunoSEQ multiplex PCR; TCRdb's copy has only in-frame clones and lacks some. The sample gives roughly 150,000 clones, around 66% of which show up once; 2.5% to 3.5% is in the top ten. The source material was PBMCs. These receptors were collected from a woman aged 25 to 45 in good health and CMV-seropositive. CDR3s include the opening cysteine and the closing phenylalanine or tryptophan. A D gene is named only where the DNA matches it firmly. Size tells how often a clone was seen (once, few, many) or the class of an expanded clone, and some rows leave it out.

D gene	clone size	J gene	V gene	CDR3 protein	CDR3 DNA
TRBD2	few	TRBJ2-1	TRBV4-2	CASSQADPGAGGPQFF	TGTGCCAGCAGCCAAGCCGACCCGGGAGCGGGGGGGCCCCAGTTCTTC
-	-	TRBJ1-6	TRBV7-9	CASSLAEVSPLHF	TGTGCCAGCAGCTTAGCTGAGGTTTCACCCCTCCACTTT
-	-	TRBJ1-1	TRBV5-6	CASSFRGTMNTEAFF	TGTGCCAGCAGCTTTAGAGGGACTATGAACACTGAAGCTTTCTTT
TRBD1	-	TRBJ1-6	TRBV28	CASSPDRDLSPLHF	TGTGCCAGCAGTCCGGACAGGGATCTTTCACCCCTCCACTTT
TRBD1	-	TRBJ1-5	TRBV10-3	CAISASLQGAQPQHF	TGTGCCATCAGTGCCTCCCTACAGGGGGCTCAGCCCCAGCATTTT
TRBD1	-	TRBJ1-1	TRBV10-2	CATTGQGNTEAFF	TGCGCCACCACGGGACAGGGAAACACTGAAGCTTTCTTT
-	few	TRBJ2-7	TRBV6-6	CASSYSADGNYEQYF	TGTGCCAGCAGTTACTCCGCAGACGGGAACTACGAGCAGTACTTC
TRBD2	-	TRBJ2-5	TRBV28	CASSGGSGGETQYF	TGTGCCAGCAGTGGGGGCTCGGGGGGGGAGACCCAGTACTTC
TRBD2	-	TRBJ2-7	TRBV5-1	CASSTGTSKYEQYF	TGCGCCAGCAGTACCGGGACTAGTAAGTACGAGCAGTACTTC
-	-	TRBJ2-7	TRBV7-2	CASSEVGFSYEQYF	TGTGCCAGCAGCGAAGTCGGGTTTAGCTACGAGCAGTACTTC
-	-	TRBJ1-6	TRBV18	CASSPRGFNSPLHF	TGTGCCAGCTCACCCAGGGGTTTTAATTCACCCCTCCACTTT
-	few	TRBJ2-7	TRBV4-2	CASSQDERATHYEQYF	TGTGCCAGCAGCCAAGATGAGCGGGCGACCCACTACGAGCAGTACTTC
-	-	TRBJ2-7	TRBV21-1	CASSKNARNEQYF	TGTGCCAGCAGCAAAAACGCGAGAAACGAGCAGTACTTC
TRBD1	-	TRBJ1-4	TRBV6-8	CASSYSCDRAIGTNEKLFF	TGTGCCAGCAGTTACTCATGCGACAGGGCTATTGGAACTAATGAAAAACTGTTTTTT
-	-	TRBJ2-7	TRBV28	CASSPRYEQYF	TGTGCCAGCAGTCCCCGGTACGAGCAGTACTTC
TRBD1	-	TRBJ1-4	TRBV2	CASRDRVATNEKLFF	TGTGCCAGCAGAGACAGGGTCGCAACTAATGAAAAACTGTTTTTT
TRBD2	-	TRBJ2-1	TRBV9	CASSPRGTSGPREQFF	TGTGCCAGCAGCCCGAGGGGGACTAGCGGTCCCCGGGAGCAGTTCTTC
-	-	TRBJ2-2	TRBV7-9	CASSLGQTGELFF	TGTGCCAGCAGCTTAGGACAGACCGGGGAGCTGTTTTTT
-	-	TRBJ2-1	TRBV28	CASRPRRDQQFF	TGTGCCAGCAGACCTCGCCGGGATCAGCAGTTCTTC
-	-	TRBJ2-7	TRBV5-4	CASERDLSSYEQYF	TGTGCCAGCGAGAGGGACTTGAGCTCCTACGAGCAGTACTTC
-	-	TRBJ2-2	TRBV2	CASSPYTGELFF	TGTGCCAGCAGCCCCTACACCGGGGAGCTGTTTTTT
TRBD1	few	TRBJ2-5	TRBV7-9	CASSFDREETQYF	TGTGCCAGCAGCTTTGACAGGGAAGAGACCCAGTACTTC
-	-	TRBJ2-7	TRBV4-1	CASSQGSGTDRAYEQYF	TGCGCCAGCAGCCAAGGCTCAGGGACTGACCGGGCTTACGAGCAGTACTTC
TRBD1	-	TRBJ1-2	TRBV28	CASSSDRGRGYTF	TGTGCCAGCAGTTCGGACAGGGGACGGGGCTACACCTTC
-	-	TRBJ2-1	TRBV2	CASSEFGQGYNEQFF	TGTGCCAGCAGTGAATTTGGTCAGGGCTACAATGAGCAGTTCTTC
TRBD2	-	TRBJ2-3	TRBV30	CAWSGLASGVSTDTQYF	TGTGCCTGGAGTGGTCTGGCTAGCGGGGTTAGCACAGATACGCAGTATTTT